The 29 T cell receptor beta chains in this list originate from one sample, sequenced in a study of shared clonotypes between healthy human individuals. Sequencing was performed with immunoSEQ multiplex PCR; in TCRdb, only in-frame clones are kept and a portion is missing. The sample yields about 600,000 clones, less than 98% seen once. The sequenced sample consisted of naive CD4+ T cells sorted from blood. Sample subset: CD45RA+ positively selected. These receptors all stem from a woman in her 30s in good health.

The J gene is TRBJ2-1, the V gene TRBV7-9, with D maybe TRBD1 (5 bases). V was clipped by 6 bases and J by 3 bases, with 9 bases between them. This CDR3 comprises 13 residues. CDR1 and CDR2 from the germline V gene are SEHNR and FQNEAQ (reference sequence). CDR3 coding DNA: TGTGCCAGCAGGGGGCTCGACTACAATGAGCAGTTCTTC. Its protein product is CASRGLDYNEQFF.

V and J are TRBV5-1 and TRBJ1-1, with D unclear. This CDR3 spans 16 amino acids. Per the germline V gene, CDR1 is SGHRS and CDR2 is YFSETQ. Deletions cut 0 bases from V and 6 bases from J, with 18 bases between. The CDR3 coding sequence is TGCGCCAGCAGCTTGGGACCAGAGGGATCACTACCTGAAGCTTTCTTT. Amino acid sequence: CASSLGPEGSLPEAFF.

This clone was observed at least ten times. The junction and the germline gene differ at one end; a read error may be behind it. This chain joins TRBV19 and TRBJ1-3, with 8 positions matching TRBD1. CDR1 is LNHDA, CDR2 SQIVND, per germline (reference sequence). This CDR3 comprises 17 residues. The CDR3 spells CASSPTLTGTGGNTTYF. CDR3 bases: TGTGCCAGTAGCCCTACACTCACCGGGACAGGTGGAAACACCACATATTTT.

This chain joins TRBV2 and TRBJ1-4; D is possibly TRBD1 (5 bases). V dropped 1 base and J dropped 3 bases, with 9 bases sitting between them. The CDR3 is 15 residues long. In germline, CDR1 is SNHLY, CDR2 FYNNEI. CDR3 coding DNA: TGTGCCAGCAGTGAAGTCAGGGCTTCTAATGAAAAACTGTTTTTT. This translates into CASSEVRASNEKLFF. Based on the CDR3 plus reference TRBV2 and TRBJ1-4, the full variable domain is EPEVTQTPSHQVTQMGQEVILRCVPISNHLYFYWYRQILGQKVEFLVSFYNNEISEKSEIFDDQFSVERPDGSNFTLKIRSTKLEDSAMYFCASSEVRASNEKLFFGSGTQLSVL.

The rearrangement links TRBV19 to TRBJ2-1, with D tentatively TRBD2 (6 bases). Trimming removed 9 bases at V and 6 bases at J, with 18 bases between. Germline V CDR1 and CDR2: LNHDA, SQIVND (reference sequence). The CDR3 length is 14 residues. The CDR3 DNA reads TGTGCCAGCGAGGGCCGGGGACTCCGCAATGAGCAGTTCTTC. It translates to CASEGRGLRNEQFF.

The gene calls are TRBV6-6 and TRBJ2-7; D tentatively fits TRBD1 or TRBD2 (5 bases each). The germline gives CDR1 MNHNY, CDR2 SVGAGI (reference sequence). This CDR3 has 14 amino acids. Trimming left V 2 bases short and J 7 bases short, with 15 bases between. CDR3 in DNA: TGTGCCAGCAGTTACGACGGGACGGGACGTGAGCAGTACTTC. Translated, it gives CASSYDGTGREQYF.

This clone was picked up one time. The V call is TRBV4-1, the J call TRBJ1-5; 9 nucleotides match TRBD1. The CDR3 totals 17 residues. Germline V lookup: CDR1 MGHRA, CDR2 YSYEKL. Trimming took 3 bases from V and 7 from J; bases not matched to a gene: 13. The CDR3 DNA sequence: TGCGCCAGCAGCCATCCCCCGGGGCACAGGGGGCTACAGCCCCAGCATTTT. Encoded protein: CASSHPPGHRGLQPQHF.

The chain links TRBV7-2 to TRBJ2-7; possibly TRBD1 for D (5 bases). The V end lost 5 bases, the J end lost 9 bases, and 14 bases lay between the germline ends. Germline CDR1 and CDR2: SGHTA and FQGNSA. The CDR3 totals 12 residues. CDR3 amino acids: CASSPSQGWQYF. As DNA, the CDR3 is TGTGCCAGCAGCCCCTCCCAGGGCTGGCAGTACTTC.

The CDR3 bases are TGTGCCAGCAGCTTGGGACTAGCGGGTGGTGATACGCAGTATTTT. This gives the protein CASSLGLAGGDTQYF. The rearrangement uses TRBV7-9 and TRBJ2-3, with 12 positions matching TRBD2. The CDR3 contains 15 residues. The ends lost 3 bases at V and 6 bases at J; junction bases unmatched: 4. The V gene's germline CDR1 is SEHNR and CDR2 FQNEAQ (reference sequence). Combining the CDR3 with reference TRBV7-9 and TRBJ2-3 gives the whole variable domain DTGVSQNPRHKITKRGQNVTFRCDPISEHNRLYWYRQTLGQGPEFLTYFQNEAQLEKSRLLSDRFSAERPKGSFSTLEIQRTEQGDSAMYLCASSLGLAGGDTQYFGPGTRLTVL.

V and J are TRBV18 and TRBJ2-5; D gene ambiguous. The V end was cut by 3 bases, the J end by 2 bases, with 10 bases between. Germline-derived CDR1 and CDR2 are KGHSH and LQKENI. This CDR3 contains 14 residues. The CDR3 here is CASSPRMGQETQYF. CDR3 bases: TGTGCCAGCTCACCCAGGATGGGGCAAGAGACCCAGTACTTC. Complete variable domain (other parts from reference TRBV18 and TRBJ2-5): NAGVMQNPRHLVRRRGQEARLRCSPMKGHSHVYWYRQLPEEGLKFMVYLQKENIIDESGMPKERFSAEFPKEGPSILRIQQVVRGDSAAYFCASSPRMGQETQYFGPGTRLLVL.

The chain links TRBV10-2 to TRBJ2-6; D perhaps matches TRBD1 (6 bases). The CDR3 has 18 amino acids. Trimming took off 6 bases at V and 4 bases at J, with 22 bases between the two ends. Germline V gene data show CDR1 as WSHSY and CDR2 as SAAADI. The CDR3: CASRSVGEQGPGANVLTF. DNA of the CDR3: TGCGCCAGCAGGTCCGTGGGGGAACAGGGACCGGGGGCCAACGTCCTGACTTTC.

Notes on this clone: The sample holds other DNA sequences that translate to the same CDR3. The rearrangement joins TRBV5-1 to TRBJ2-1; 14 bases are a match to TRBD2. Germline CDR1 SGHRS, CDR2 YFSETQ. CDR3 size: 17 residues. V shed 3 bases, J shed 4 bases, and the junction held 6 bases outside the gene matches. The CDR3 is CASSSGLAGVGYNEQFF. The CDR3, as DNA: TGCGCCAGCAGCTCGGGACTAGCGGGAGTGGGATACAATGAGCAGTTCTTC.

The J gene is TRBJ2-5, the V gene TRBV11-2; tentative D call: TRBD2 (6 bases). V dropped 3 bases and J dropped 2 bases, with 7 bases sitting between them. Germline V gene lookup returns CDR1 SGHAT and CDR2 FQNNGV. The CDR3 loop spans 13 amino acids. The DNA for the CDR3 is TGTGCCAGCAGCTTTGGGAGGCAAGAGACCCAGTACTTC. Its protein product is CASSFGRQETQYF.

The chain has TRBV21-1 and TRBJ2-1; the table's D call, TRBD2, was not checked against the DNA. TRBV21-1 is recorded as a pseudogene. This CDR3 comprises 12 residues. In DNA, the CDR3 is TGTGCCAGAGGACGGGAGCGCGATGAGCAGTTCTTC. Its protein product is CARGRERDEQFF.

The CDR3 bases are TGTGCCAGCAATCAGGGGCCCCAGCATTTT. Encoded protein: CASNQGPQHF. J is TRBJ1-5 and V is TRBV6-1; a possible D gene is TRBD1 (5 bases). CDR1 is MNHNS, CDR2 SASEGT, per germline. The V end lost 7 bases, the J end lost 9 bases, and 7 bases lay between the germline ends. The CDR3 runs 10 residues.

J is TRBJ1-1 and V is TRBV5-6; D is uncertain. The CDR3 extends over 12 amino acids. From germline, CDR1 is SGHDT and CDR2 YYEEEE. Trimming cost V 0 bases and J 3 bases, with 3 bases left between them. Here the CDR3 DNA reads TGTGCCAGCAGCTTGGGATACACTGAAGCTTTCTTT. Translated: CASSLGYTEAFF.

Details on this clone: The sample carries other DNA sequences with the same CDR3. The chain links TRBV2 to TRBJ2-7, with D perhaps matching TRBD1 (5 bases). Per germline, CDR1 SNHLY and CDR2 FYNNEI. Deletions cut 6 bases from V and 1 base from J, with 7 bases between. The CDR3 is 12 residues long. CDR3 nucleotides: TGTGCCAGCAGACCAGGGTCCTACGAGCAGTACTTC. The encoded protein is CASRPGSYEQYF.

This rearrangement joins TRBV11-2 to TRBJ1-5; D gene uncertain. Between the trimmed V and J ends, which lost 3 bases and 3 bases, there was a span of 6 bases. The CDR3 has 13 residues. Germline CDR1 reads SGHAT; CDR2 reads FQNNGV. This CDR3 is CASSFQINQPQHF. In nucleotides, the CDR3 is TGTGCCAGCAGCTTCCAGATCAATCAGCCCCAGCATTTT.

The chain has TRBV5-1 and TRBJ2-5, with D maybe TRBD1 (6 bases). The CDR3 covers 15 residues. Trimming took 0 bases from V and 3 from J, leaving 12 bases between them. The germline V gene has CDR1 SGHRS and CDR2 YFSETQ. CDR3 protein: CASSLVGDKKETQYF. The CDR3, as DNA: TGCGCCAGCAGCTTGGTTGGGGACAAGAAAGAGACCCAGTACTTC. Drawing the rest from reference TRBV5-1 and TRBJ2-5, the complete variable domain is KAGVTQTPRYLIKTRGQQVTLSCSPISGHRSVSWYQQTPGQGLQFLFEYFSETQRNKGNFPGRFSGRQFSNSRSEMNVSTLELGDSALYLCASSLVGDKKETQYFGPGTRLLVL.

The chain couples TRBV2 to TRBJ1-1; D possibly corresponds to TRBD1 (6 bases). Germline CDR1 SNHLY, CDR2 FYNNEI. There are 14 residues in the CDR3. The V end lost 10 bases, the J end lost 2 bases, and 17 bases lay between the germline ends. CDR3 region: CATEGGSPNTEAFF. The CDR3, as DNA: TGTGCCACCGAGGGGGGATCTCCAAACACTGAAGCTTTCTTT. Drawing the rest from reference TRBV2 and TRBJ1-1, the complete variable domain is EPEVTQTPSHQVTQMGQEVILRCVPISNHLYFYWYRQILGQKVEFLVSFYNNEISEKSEIFDDQFSVERPDGSNFTLKIRSTKLEDSAMYFCATEGGSPNTEAFFGQGTRLTVV.

V gene TRBV4-2 combines with J gene TRBJ2-1; TRBD2 matches 12 bases. The CDR3 loop spans 17 amino acids. V lost 4 bases and J lost 8; bases outside the gene matches: 12. In germline, CDR1 is LGHNA, CDR2 YNFKEQ. In DNA form, the CDR3 reads TGTGCCAGCAGCCGGGAGCAACCGGGACTAGCGGGCCATGAGCAGTTCTTC. Amino acids: CASSREQPGLAGHEQFF.

This chain connects TRBV9 to TRBJ2-3; the match to TRBD1 covers 8 bases. V lost 4 bases and J lost 9; bases outside the gene matches: 10. The germline gives CDR1 SGDLS, CDR2 YYNGEE. The CDR3 sequence is 14 residues long. This chain's CDR3 is CASSHPYDRGTQYF. In DNA form, the CDR3 reads TGTGCCAGCAGCCATCCTTACGACAGGGGCACGCAGTATTTT.

The chain employs TRBV10-1 and TRBJ1-4, with a tentative D call TRBD1 (5 bases). Trimming removed 4 bases at V and 7 bases at J, with 10 bases between. Germline V gene lookup returns CDR1 WNHNN and CDR2 SYGVQD (reference sequence). This CDR3 spans 13 amino acids. In DNA, the CDR3 is TGCGCCAGCAGTGCACCGGGGACTGAAAAACTGTTTTTT. Encoded protein: CASSAPGTEKLFF.

The chain joins TRBV18 to TRBJ1-1; D is ambiguous. The germline V gene encodes CDR1 KGHSH and CDR2 LQKENI. Deletions cut 2 bases from V and 3 bases from J, with 10 bases between. This CDR3 region has 14 residues. The CDR3: CASSPAADDTEAFF. In DNA form, the CDR3 reads TGTGCCAGCTCACCAGCGGCAGACGACACTGAAGCTTTCTTT.

This clone was seen a single time. This chain joins TRBV10-1 and TRBJ2-2, with TRBD2 as a possible D gene (6 bases). Between the trimmed V and J ends, which lost 1 base and 7 bases, there was a span of 13 bases. This CDR3 contains 15 residues. Germline V gene sequence: CDR1 WNHNN, CDR2 SYGVQD (reference sequence). The DNA for the CDR3 is TGCGCCAGCAGTGAGTTCCGGGGAGGAATCGGGGAGCTGTTTTTT. It yields the protein CASSEFRGGIGELFF.

The V gene is TRBV4-1, the J gene TRBJ1-2, with 7 bases identical to TRBD1. Germline trimming cut 0 bases from V and 5 bases from J; bases unmatched to any gene: 12. CDR3 length equals 17 residues. The germline gives CDR1 MGHRA, CDR2 YSYEKL. CDR3 loop: CASSQDSRQGGGYGYTF. The CDR3 coding sequence is TGCGCCAGCAGCCAAGATTCTCGACAGGGTGGGGGTTATGGCTACACCTTC.

The chain recombines TRBV11-2 with TRBJ2-2; D ambiguous. Trimming removed 2 bases at V and 5 bases at J, with 12 bases between. Germline CDR1 is SGHAT and CDR2 is FQNNGV. CDR3 length: 15 amino acids. The CDR3 loop is CASSLFSERTGELFF. CDR3 bases: TGTGCCAGCAGCTTATTTTCAGAAAGAACCGGGGAGCTGTTTTTT.

V usage is TRBV6-5 and J usage is TRBJ2-7; 8 bases agree with TRBD2. The germline CDR1 and CDR2 sequences are MNHEY and SVGAGI. This CDR3 contains 15 residues. V trimming: 2 bases; J trimming: 3 bases; junction bases outside the gene matches: 6. The CDR3 nucleotides are TGTGCCAGCAGTTACCGCGGGGGGTTTTACTACGAGCAGTACTTC. Amino acids: CASSYRGGFYYEQYF.

The V gene is TRBV11-2, the J gene TRBJ1-1; D might be TRBD1 (5 bases). Germline V gene lookup returns CDR1 SGHAT and CDR2 FQNNGV. V dropped 5 bases and J dropped 0 bases, with 10 bases sitting between them. CDR3 length: 14 amino acids. The CDR3 is CASSGTPMNTEAFF. CDR3 nucleotides: TGTGCCAGCAGCGGGACGCCCATGAACACTGAAGCTTTCTTT.